One sample yielded the 9 T cell receptor beta chains listed below, sequenced in a study of blood T cell repertoires in COVID-19. Sequencing used immunoSEQ multiplex PCR; TCRdb keeps in-frame clones, though not all of them. The sample has around 130,000 clones; about 81% are singletons. The specimen sequenced was peripheral blood. The receptor set was obtained from a woman aged 80 or over with acute or convalescent COVID-19.

This chain links TRBV7-8 with TRBJ2-3; 14 nucleotides align to TRBD2. The germline CDR1 and CDR2 sequences are SGHVS and FQNEAQ. V dropped 6 bases and J dropped 12; count of bases not matched to a gene: 17. CDR3 length: 17 amino acids. As DNA, the CDR3 is TGTGCCAGCAGTTTACAACGACTAGCGGGGGGGAAGCCGAAACAGTATTTT. It yields the protein CASSLQRLAGGKPKQYF.

This clone was counted once. The chain joins TRBV18 to TRBJ2-7; 7 bases are a match to TRBD2. Germline V gene lookup returns CDR1 KGHSH and CDR2 LQKENI. The CDR3 runs to 14 residues. V gave up 5 bases and J gave up 2 bases; unmatched junction bases: 6. The CDR3 reads CASSTTSQTYEQYF. Written as DNA, the CDR3 is TGTGCCAGCTCAACGACTAGCCAGACCTACGAGCAGTACTTC.

V and J are TRBV11-2 and TRBJ2-1, with 10 bases aligning to TRBD1. Germline lookup yields CDR1 SGHAT and CDR2 FQNNGV. V gave up 4 bases and J gave up 4 bases; unmatched junction bases: 4. CDR3 length: 15 amino acids. DNA of the CDR3: TGTGCCAGCAGCTCGGGACAGGGGCAATACAATGAGCAGTTCTTC. Translating gives CASSSGQGQYNEQFF.

V gene TRBV6-2 or TRBV6-3 combines with J gene TRBJ2-1, with D perhaps matching TRBD2 (5 bases). Trimming took off 2 bases at V and 3 bases at J, with 5 bases between the two ends. This CDR3 is 13 amino acids long. In germline, CDR1 is MNHEY, CDR2 SVGEGT. CDR3 sequence: CASSYRDYNEQFF. The CDR3 DNA is TGTGCCAGCAGTTACCGGGACTACAATGAGCAGTTCTTC.

This chain joins TRBV2 and TRBJ1-2, with no clear D. The CDR3 is 14 amino acids. V lost 1 base and J lost 0, with 6 bases in between. Per the germline V gene, CDR1 is SNHLY and CDR2 is FYNNEI. The CDR3 DNA follows: TGTGCCAGCAGTGAAGTGTACACTAACTATGGCTACACCTTC. It is translated as CASSEVYTNYGYTF.

This clone was counted only a few times. The DNA for the CDR3 is TGCGCCAGCAGTTCCCAAAGCGGGAGGGCCGAAGGCAATGAGCAGTTCTTC. Translation: CASSSQSGRAEGNEQFF. This sequence joins TRBV23-1 and TRBJ2-1; 10 bases are a match to TRBD2. TRBV23-1 is designated an ORF whose function remains uncertain. Trimming took 5 bases from V and 6 from J; bases not matched to a gene: 13. The CDR3 contains 17 residues.

This clone came up a few times. V gene TRBV13 combines with J gene TRBJ2-3, with 7 bases fitting TRBD2. V lost 5 bases and J lost 4; bases outside the gene matches: 9. The CDR3 totals 15 residues. CDR1 and CDR2 (germline): PRHDT, FYEKMQ (reference sequence). The CDR3 here is CASSRGGGSADTQYF. The CDR3 DNA follows: TGTGCCAGCAGCAGAGGTGGCGGGAGCGCAGATACGCAGTATTTT.

J is TRBJ2-5 and V is TRBV12-3 or TRBV12-4, with D unresolved. V was clipped by 3 bases and J by 2 bases, with 7 bases between them. The CDR3 has 13 residues. CDR3 DNA: TGTGCCAGCAGTTTCGGTACTCAAGAGACCCAGTACTTC. It specifies CASSFGTQETQYF.

This clone was detected only a few times. This chain uses TRBV7-9 with TRBJ2-1; 10 bases agree with TRBD2. This CDR3 has 17 amino acids. Germline CDR1 is SEHNR and CDR2 is FQNEAQ (reference sequence). Trimming cost V 5 bases and J 1 base; bases outside gene matches: 8. Written as DNA, the CDR3 is TGTGCCAGCAGCCCAGGACAGCGGGAGGGGTCCTACAATGAGCAGTTCTTC. It yields the protein CASSPGQREGSYNEQFF.